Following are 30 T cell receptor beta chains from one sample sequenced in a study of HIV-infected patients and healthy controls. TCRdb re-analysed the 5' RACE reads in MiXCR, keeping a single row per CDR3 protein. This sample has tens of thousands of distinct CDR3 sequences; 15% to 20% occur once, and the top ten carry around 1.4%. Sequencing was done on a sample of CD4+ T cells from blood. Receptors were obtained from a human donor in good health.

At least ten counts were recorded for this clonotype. CDR3 protein: CASSPIQGANAFF. CDR3 nucleotide sequence: TGTGCCAGCAGCCCGATACAGGGGGCAAATGCTTTCTTT. This chain connects TRBV7-9 to TRBJ1-1; TRBD1 agrees at 9 bases. V lost 5 bases, J lost 11 bases, and 9 bases stayed unmatched. Germline CDR1 SEHNR, CDR2 FQNEAQ (reference sequence). The CDR3 runs to 13 residues.

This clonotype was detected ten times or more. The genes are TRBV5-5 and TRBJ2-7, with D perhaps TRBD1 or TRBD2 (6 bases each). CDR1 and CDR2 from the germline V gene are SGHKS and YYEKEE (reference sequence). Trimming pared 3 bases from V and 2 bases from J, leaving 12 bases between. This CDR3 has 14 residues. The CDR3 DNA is TGTGCCAGCAGCTCCAGGGGAGGACCCTACGAGCAGTACTTC. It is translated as CASSSRGGPYEQYF.

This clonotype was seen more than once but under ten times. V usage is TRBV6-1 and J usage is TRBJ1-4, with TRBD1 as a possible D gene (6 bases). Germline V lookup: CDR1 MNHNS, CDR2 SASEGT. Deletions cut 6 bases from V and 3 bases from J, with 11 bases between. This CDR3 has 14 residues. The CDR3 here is CASRATGSNEKLFF. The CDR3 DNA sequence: TGTGCCAGCAGGGCGACAGGCTCTAATGAAAAACTGTTTTTT.

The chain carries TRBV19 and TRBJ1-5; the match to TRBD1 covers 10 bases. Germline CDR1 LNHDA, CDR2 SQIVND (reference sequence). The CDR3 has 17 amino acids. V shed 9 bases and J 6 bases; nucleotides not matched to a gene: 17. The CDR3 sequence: CASSFGTGARGGQPQHF. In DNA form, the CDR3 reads TGTGCCAGCAGTTTCGGGACAGGGGCTCGCGGTGGTCAGCCCCAGCATTTT.

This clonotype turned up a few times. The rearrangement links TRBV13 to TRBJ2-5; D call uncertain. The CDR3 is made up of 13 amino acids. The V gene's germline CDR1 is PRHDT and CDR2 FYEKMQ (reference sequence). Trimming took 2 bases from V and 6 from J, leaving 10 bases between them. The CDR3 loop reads CASSLMGKKTQYF. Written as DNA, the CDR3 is TGTGCCAGCAGCTTAATGGGGAAGAAGACCCAGTACTTC.

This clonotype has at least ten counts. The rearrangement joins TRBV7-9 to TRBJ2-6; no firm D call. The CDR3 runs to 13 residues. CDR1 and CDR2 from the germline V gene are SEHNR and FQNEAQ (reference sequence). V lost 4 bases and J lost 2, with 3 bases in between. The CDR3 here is CASSWAGANVLTF. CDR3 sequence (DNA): TGTGCCAGCAGCTGGGCTGGGGCCAACGTCCTGACTTTC.

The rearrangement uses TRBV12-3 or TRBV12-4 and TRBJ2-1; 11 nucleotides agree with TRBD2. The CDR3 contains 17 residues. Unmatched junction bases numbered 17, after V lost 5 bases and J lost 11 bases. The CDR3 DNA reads TGTGCCAGCAGTCCCACAATTTCCGGGACTAGCGGAACTAAGCAGTTCTTC. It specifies CASSPTISGTSGTKQFF.

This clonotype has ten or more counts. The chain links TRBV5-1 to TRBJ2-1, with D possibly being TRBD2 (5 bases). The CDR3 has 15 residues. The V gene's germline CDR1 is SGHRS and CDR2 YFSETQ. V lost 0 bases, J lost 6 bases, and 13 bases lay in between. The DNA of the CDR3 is TGCGCCAGCAGCTTGGTAGAGGGCTGGGGCAATGAGCAGTTCTTC. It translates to CASSLVEGWGNEQFF.

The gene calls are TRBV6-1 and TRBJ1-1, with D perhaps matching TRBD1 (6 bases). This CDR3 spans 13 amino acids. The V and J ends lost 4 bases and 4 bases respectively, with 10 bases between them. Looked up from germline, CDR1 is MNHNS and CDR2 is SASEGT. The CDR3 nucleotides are TGTGCCAGCAGTGTTGAAGGGGGCACTGAAGCTTTCTTT. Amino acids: CASSVEGGTEAFF.

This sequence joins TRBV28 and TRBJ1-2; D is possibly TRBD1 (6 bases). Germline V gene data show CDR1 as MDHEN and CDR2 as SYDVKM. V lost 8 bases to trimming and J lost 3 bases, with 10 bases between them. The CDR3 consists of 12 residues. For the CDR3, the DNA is TGTGCCAGCCTGGGGGCCCACTATGGCTACACCTTC. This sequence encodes CASLGAHYGYTF.

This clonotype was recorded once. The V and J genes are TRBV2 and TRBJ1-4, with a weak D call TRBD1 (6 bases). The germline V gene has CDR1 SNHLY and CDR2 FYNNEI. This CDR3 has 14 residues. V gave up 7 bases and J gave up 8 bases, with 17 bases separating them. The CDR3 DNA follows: TGTGCCAGCAATGGGCAGGGGACGGAGGAAAAACTGTTTTTT. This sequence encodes CASNGQGTEEKLFF.

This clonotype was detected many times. The CDR3 reads CASSLSSAGANVLTF. The CDR3 nucleotides are TGTGCCAGCAGTTTGTCTAGCGCTGGGGCCAACGTCCTGACTTTC. The chain carries TRBV28 and TRBJ2-6; a weak D match, TRBD2 (6 bases). V was clipped by 3 bases and J by 2 bases, with 8 bases between them. The CDR3 extends over 15 amino acids. The germline gives CDR1 MDHEN, CDR2 SYDVKM. Based on the CDR3 plus reference TRBV28 and TRBJ2-6, the full variable domain is DVKVTQSSRYLVKRTGEKVFLECVQDMDHENMFWYRQDPGLGLRLIYFSYDVKMKEKGDIPEGYSVSREKKERFSLILESASTNQTSMYLCASSLSSAGANVLTFGAGSRLTVL.

CDR3 bases: TGTGCCACCAGAATTAGCGCCAGCTCCTACAATGAGCAGTTCTTC. Its protein product is CATRISASSYNEQFF. The chain employs TRBV3-1 and TRBJ2-1; maybe TRBD2 (5 bases). CDR1 and CDR2 from the germline V gene are LGHDT and YNNKEL (reference sequence). The CDR3 sequence is 15 residues long. V was cut by 10 bases and J by 0 bases, with 16 bases left in between.

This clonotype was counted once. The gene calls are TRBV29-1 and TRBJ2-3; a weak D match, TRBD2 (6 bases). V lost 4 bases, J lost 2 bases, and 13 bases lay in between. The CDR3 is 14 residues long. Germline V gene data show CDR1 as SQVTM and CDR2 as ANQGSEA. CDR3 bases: TGCAGCGTTGTTCCCCGGGAGACCACAGATACGCAGTATTTT. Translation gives CSVVPRETTDTQYF.

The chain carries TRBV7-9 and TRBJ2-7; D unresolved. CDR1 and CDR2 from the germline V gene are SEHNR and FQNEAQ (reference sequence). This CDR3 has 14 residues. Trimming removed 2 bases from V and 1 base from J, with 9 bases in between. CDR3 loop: CASSLTGPSYEQYF. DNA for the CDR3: TGTGCCAGCAGCTTAACTGGTCCGTCCTACGAGCAGTACTTC.

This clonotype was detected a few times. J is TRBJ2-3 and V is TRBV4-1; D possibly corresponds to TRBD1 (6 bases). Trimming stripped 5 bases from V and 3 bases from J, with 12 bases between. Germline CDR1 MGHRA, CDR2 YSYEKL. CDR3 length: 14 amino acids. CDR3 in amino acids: CASSSAGATDTQYF. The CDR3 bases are TGCGCCAGCAGCTCGGCAGGGGCGACAGATACGCAGTATTTT.

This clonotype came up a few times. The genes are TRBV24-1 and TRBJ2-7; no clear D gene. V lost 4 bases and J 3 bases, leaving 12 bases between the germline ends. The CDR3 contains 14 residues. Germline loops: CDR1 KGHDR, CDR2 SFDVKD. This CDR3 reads CATSDTRAVYEQYF. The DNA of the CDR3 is TGTGCCACCAGTGACACCCGGGCCGTCTACGAGCAGTACTTC.

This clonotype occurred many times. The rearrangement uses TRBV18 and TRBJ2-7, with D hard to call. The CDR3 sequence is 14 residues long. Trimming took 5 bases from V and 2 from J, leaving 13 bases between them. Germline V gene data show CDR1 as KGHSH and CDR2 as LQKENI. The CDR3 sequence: CASSSEVWPYEQYF. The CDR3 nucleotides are TGTGCCAGCTCATCAGAGGTATGGCCCTACGAGCAGTACTTC.

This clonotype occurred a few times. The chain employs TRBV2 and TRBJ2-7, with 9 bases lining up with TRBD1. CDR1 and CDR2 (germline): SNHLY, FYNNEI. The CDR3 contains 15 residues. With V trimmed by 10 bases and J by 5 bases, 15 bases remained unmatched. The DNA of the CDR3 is TGTGCCACTCACTCACCGGGACAGGGTGGCCACGAGCAGTACTTC. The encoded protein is CATHSPGQGGHEQYF.

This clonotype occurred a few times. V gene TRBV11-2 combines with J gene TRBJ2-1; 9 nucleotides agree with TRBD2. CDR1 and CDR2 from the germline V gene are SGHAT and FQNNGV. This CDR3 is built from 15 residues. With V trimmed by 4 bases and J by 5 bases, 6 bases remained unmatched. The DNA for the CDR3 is TGTGCCAGCAGCTCTAGGGGACTAGCCAACAATGAGCAGTTCTTC. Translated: CASSSRGLANNEQFF. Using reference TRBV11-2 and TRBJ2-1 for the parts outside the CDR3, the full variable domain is EAGVAQSPRYKIIEKRQSVAFWCNPISGHATLYWYQQILGQGPKLLIQFQNNGVVDDSQLPKDRFSAERLKGVDSTLKIQPAKLEDSAVYLCASSSRGLANNEQFFGPGTRLTVL.

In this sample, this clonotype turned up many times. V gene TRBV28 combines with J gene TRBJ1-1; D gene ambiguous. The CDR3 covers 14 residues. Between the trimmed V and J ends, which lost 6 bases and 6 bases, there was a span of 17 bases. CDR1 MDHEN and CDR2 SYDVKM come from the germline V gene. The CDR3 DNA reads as TGTGCCAGCAGCCGTGGTGATGTCCTATCTGAAGCTTTCTTT. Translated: CASSRGDVLSEAFF.

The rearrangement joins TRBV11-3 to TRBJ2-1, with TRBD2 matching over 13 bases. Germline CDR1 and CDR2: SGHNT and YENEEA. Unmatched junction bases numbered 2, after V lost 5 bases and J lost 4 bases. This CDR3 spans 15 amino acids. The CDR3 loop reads CASSTSGRDYNEQFF. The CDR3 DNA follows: TGTGCCAGCAGCACTAGCGGGAGGGATTACAATGAGCAGTTCTTC. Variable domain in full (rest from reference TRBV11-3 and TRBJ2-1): EAGVVQSPRYKIIEKKQPVAFWCNPISGHNTLYWYLQNLGQGPELLIRYENEEAVDDSQLPKDRFSAERLKGVDSTLKIQPAELGDSAVYLCASSTSGRDYNEQFFGPGTRLTVL.

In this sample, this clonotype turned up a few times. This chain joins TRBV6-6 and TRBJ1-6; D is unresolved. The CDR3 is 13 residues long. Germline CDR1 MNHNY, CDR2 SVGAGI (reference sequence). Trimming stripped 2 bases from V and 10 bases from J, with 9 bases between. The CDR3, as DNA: TGTGCCAGCAGTTACCCCCCACAGTCACCCCTCCACTTT. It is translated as CASSYPPQSPLHF.

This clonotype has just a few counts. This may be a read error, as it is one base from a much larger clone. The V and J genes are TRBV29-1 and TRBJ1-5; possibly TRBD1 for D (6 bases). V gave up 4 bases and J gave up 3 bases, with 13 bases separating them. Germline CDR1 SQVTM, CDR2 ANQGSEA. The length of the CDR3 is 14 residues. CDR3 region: CSVGQGSDNQPQHF. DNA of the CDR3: TGCAGCGTTGGGCAGGGGTCGGACAATCAGCCCCAGCATTTT.

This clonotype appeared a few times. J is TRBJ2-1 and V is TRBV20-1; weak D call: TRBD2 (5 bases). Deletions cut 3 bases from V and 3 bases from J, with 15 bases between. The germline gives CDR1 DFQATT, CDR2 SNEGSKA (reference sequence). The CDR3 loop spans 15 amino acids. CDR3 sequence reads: CSASFVGVGYNEQFF. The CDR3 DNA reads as TGCAGTGCTAGTTTCGTGGGAGTCGGCTACAATGAGCAGTTCTTC.

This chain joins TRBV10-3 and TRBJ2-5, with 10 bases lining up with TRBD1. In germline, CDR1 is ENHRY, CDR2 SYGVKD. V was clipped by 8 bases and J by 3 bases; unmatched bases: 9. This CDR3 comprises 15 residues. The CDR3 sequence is CAIRDRGLQKETQYF. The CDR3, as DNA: TGTGCCATCCGGGACAGGGGTCTGCAAAAAGAGACCCAGTACTTC.

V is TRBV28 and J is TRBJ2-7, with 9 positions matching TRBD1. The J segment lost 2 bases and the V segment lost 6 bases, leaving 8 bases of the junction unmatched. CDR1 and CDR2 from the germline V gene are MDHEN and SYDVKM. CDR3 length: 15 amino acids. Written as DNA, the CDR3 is TGTGCCAGCAGCCCGTACCGGGACAGGGCCTACGAGCAGTACTTC. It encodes CASSPYRDRAYEQYF. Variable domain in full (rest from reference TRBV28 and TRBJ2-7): DVKVTQSSRYLVKRTGEKVFLECVQDMDHENMFWYRQDPGLGLRLIYFSYDVKMKEKGDIPEGYSVSREKKERFSLILESASTNQTSMYLCASSPYRDRAYEQYFGPGTRLTVT.

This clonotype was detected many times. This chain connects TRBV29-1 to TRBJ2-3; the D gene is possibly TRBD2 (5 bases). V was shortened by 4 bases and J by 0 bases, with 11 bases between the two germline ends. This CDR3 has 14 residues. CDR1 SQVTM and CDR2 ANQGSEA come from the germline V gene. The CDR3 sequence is CSVGSGSSTDTQYF. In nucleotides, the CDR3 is TGCAGCGTTGGGAGCGGTTCTAGCACAGATACGCAGTATTTT.

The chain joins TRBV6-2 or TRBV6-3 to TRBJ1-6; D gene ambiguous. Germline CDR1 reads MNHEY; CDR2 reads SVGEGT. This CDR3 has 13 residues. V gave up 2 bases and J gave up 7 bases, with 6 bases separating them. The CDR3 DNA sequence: TGTGCCAGCAGTTACGGGAGGAATTCACCCCTCCACTTT. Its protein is CASSYGRNSPLHF.

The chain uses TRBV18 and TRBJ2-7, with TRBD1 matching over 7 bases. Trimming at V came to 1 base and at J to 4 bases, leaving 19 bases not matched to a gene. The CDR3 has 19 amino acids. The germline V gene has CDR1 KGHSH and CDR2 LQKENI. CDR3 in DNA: TGTGCCAGCTCACCACGGATTAATTCTTCGACAGGGAATCTGTACGAGCAGTACTTC. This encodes CASSPRINSSTGNLYEQYF.